A single sample gave rise to the 21 T cell receptor beta chains below, sequenced in a study of read filtering for tumor transcriptome and immune sequencing (dated by TCRdb to the early 2020s). This sample was sequenced with an Illumina HiSeq 4000. TCR libraries were constructed from roughly 380 ng RNA using the Immunoverse kit, and molecular barcoded adaptors covering alpha/delta and beta/gamma chains were employed. TCRdb redid the processing of the public reads, applying fastp at Q25 and MiXCR, and retained in-frame beta chains. Identical CDR3 proteins give one entry, which carries the most common genes and DNA. For this sample there are about 63,000 distinct CDR3 sequences; approximately 15% appear just once. The top ten hold about 42% of the sample. Sequenced sample: a population of CD138-negative cells sorted from bone marrow. The cell subset or site label, read with the paper, signifies: bone marrow mononuclear cells depleted of CD138+ plasma/myeloma cells by negative magnetic selection. The source of these receptors is a donor aged 40 or older with multiple myeloma.

This clonotype came up many times. CDR3 loop: CARERVQDTQYF. CDR3 nucleotide sequence: TGTGCCAGAGAGCGGGTCCAGGATACGCAGTATTTT. The chain couples TRBV7-9 to TRBJ2-3, with D perhaps matching TRBD2 (6 bases). The germline gives CDR1 SEHNR, CDR2 FQNEAQ (reference sequence). The CDR3 runs 12 residues. Trimming shortened V by 9 bases and J by 6 bases, and 13 bases separated the two germline ends.

This clonotype has at least ten counts. The chain uses TRBV7-9 and TRBJ2-1; the match to TRBD2 covers 9 bases. The CDR3 contains 13 residues. V dropped 7 bases and J dropped 6; count of bases not matched to a gene: 4. CDR1 SEHNR and CDR2 FQNEAQ come from the germline V gene (reference sequence). The CDR3 loop is CASKLAGLNEQFF. The DNA for the CDR3 is TGTGCCAGCAAACTAGCGGGCCTCAATGAGCAGTTCTTC.

The chain uses TRBV4-2 and TRBJ2-1; 7 positions match TRBD2. V trimming: 1 base; J trimming: 4 bases; junction bases outside the gene matches: 7. The CDR3 is 16 residues long. Germline V gene lookup returns CDR1 LGHNA and CDR2 YNFKEQ. CDR3 residues: CASSQGGLAVYNEQFF. The DNA of the CDR3 is TGTGCCAGCAGCCAAGGGGGCCTAGCGGTTTACAATGAGCAGTTCTTC.

This clonotype was picked up many times. This sequence joins TRBV20-1 and TRBJ2-7, with D unclear. Germline V CDR1 and CDR2: DFQATT, SNEGSKA (reference sequence). This CDR3 comprises 13 residues. In nucleotides, the CDR3 is TGCAGCCAGAGCCCGGGCCCAATCTACGAGCAGTACTTC. Its translation is CSQSPGPIYEQYF.

This clonotype showed up many times. This chain connects TRBV2 to TRBJ2-7; unclear D gene. Trimming removed 2 bases from V and 4 bases from J, with 9 bases in between. The CDR3 contains 13 residues. Per the germline V gene, CDR1 is SNHLY and CDR2 is FYNNEI. The CDR3 region is CASSEMPDYEQYF. CDR3 DNA: TGTGCCAGCAGTGAAATGCCCGATTACGAGCAGTACTTC.

This clonotype was counted many times. This chain connects TRBV9 to TRBJ2-5; 9 positions agree with TRBD1. Germline V gives CDR1 SGDLS, CDR2 YYNGEE. This CDR3 comprises 17 residues. Trimming at V came to 2 bases and at J to 7 bases, leaving 15 bases not matched to a gene. CDR3 sequence: CASSVAEDRGSEGTQYF. The CDR3 DNA reads as TGTGCCAGCAGCGTGGCCGAGGACAGGGGCTCTGAGGGGACCCAGTACTTC.

This clonotype was observed many times. This sequence joins TRBV2 and TRBJ2-1; maybe TRBD2 (5 bases). Trimming pared 6 bases from V and 0 bases from J, leaving 12 bases between. Germline CDR1 SNHLY, CDR2 FYNNEI. This CDR3 has 15 amino acids. The CDR3 DNA sequence: TGTGCCAGCAGGCTTAGCGCGAACTCCTACAATGAGCAGTTCTTC. Encoded protein: CASRLSANSYNEQFF. Looking up the rest from reference TRBV2 and TRBJ2-1 gives the full variable domain: EPEVTQTPSHQVTQMGQEVILRCVPISNHLYFYWYRQILGQKVEFLVSFYNNEISEKSEIFDDQFSVERPDGSNFTLKIRSTKLEDSAMYFCASRLSANSYNEQFFGPGTRLTVL.

Many counts were recorded for this clonotype. The chain uses TRBV18 and TRBJ2-5; maybe TRBD2 (6 bases). This CDR3 contains 15 residues. V was shortened by 0 bases and J by 2 bases, with 10 bases between the two germline ends. In germline, CDR1 is KGHSH, CDR2 LQKENI. Written as DNA, the CDR3 is TGTGCCAGCTCACCACCAACCGGGACTCAAGAGACCCAGTACTTC. Its translation: CASSPPTGTQETQYF.

This clonotype has ten or more counts. The chain recombines TRBV5-1 with TRBJ2-1; TRBD2 matches 9 bases. The germline CDR1 and CDR2 sequences are SGHRS and YFSETQ. Trimming at V came to 1 base and at J to 4 bases, leaving 6 bases not matched to a gene. The CDR3 length is 16 residues. As DNA, the CDR3 is TGCGCCAGCAGCTTGAATAGCGGGAGTAGGTACAATGAGCAGTTCTTC. The encoded protein is CASSLNSGSRYNEQFF.

Many counts were recorded for this clonotype. The genes are TRBV20-1 and TRBJ2-2; 10 nucleotides line up with TRBD2. V lost 6 bases, J lost 3 bases, and 10 bases stayed unmatched. This CDR3 is 16 amino acids long. Germline values: CDR1 DFQATT, CDR2 SNEGSKA (reference sequence). The CDR3 loop is CSATPISGRYTGELFF. CDR3 sequence (DNA): TGCAGTGCGACCCCAATTAGCGGGAGGTACACCGGGGAGCTGTTTTTT.

Of note for this clonotype: A clone one base away is much larger, so this may be a read error. The chain links TRBV6-2 or TRBV6-3 to TRBJ2-4; D unresolved. Deletions cut 0 bases from V and 0 bases from J, with 12 bases between. Germline V gives CDR1 MNHEY, CDR2 SVGEGT. The CDR3 is made up of 17 amino acids. The CDR3 DNA sequence: TGTGCCAGCAGTTACTCGCCCTCGGGCCTAGCCAAAAACATTCAGTACTTC. Its translation is CASSYSPSGLAKNIQYF.

This clonotype showed up many times. This chain uses TRBV15 with TRBJ2-2, with D tentatively TRBD2 (5 bases). CDR3 length: 16 amino acids. Between the trimmed V and J ends, which lost 0 bases and 5 bases, there was a span of 13 bases. From germline, CDR1 is LNHNV and CDR2 YYDKDF (reference sequence). The CDR3: CATSRDFGGLTGELFF. The CDR3 nucleotides are TGTGCCACCAGCAGAGATTTTGGCGGGCTAACCGGGGAGCTGTTTTTT.

This clonotype has a count of ten or more. The gene calls are TRBV10-3 and TRBJ2-3; D perhaps matches TRBD1 (8 bases). Germline V gives CDR1 ENHRY, CDR2 SYGVKD. CDR3 length: 12 residues. Deletions cut 9 bases from V and 3 bases from J, with 10 bases between. The CDR3 region is CAIQGGTDTQYF. Here the CDR3 DNA reads TGTGCCATACAGGGGGGGACAGATACGCAGTATTTT.

As regards this clonotype: This may come from a read error, since a much larger clone is one base off. The V and J genes are TRBV20-1 and TRBJ1-5; 8 bases are a match to TRBD1. Germline V CDR1 and CDR2: DFQATT, SNEGSKA (reference sequence). The CDR3 loop spans 17 amino acids. J was trimmed by 2 bases and V by 1 base; bases with no gene match: 10. CDR3 protein: CSARGVGTGSGNQPQHF. For the CDR3, the DNA is TGCAGTGCTAGAGGGGTTGGGACAGGCTCGGGCAATCAGCCCCAGCATTTT.

This clonotype was picked up many times. The gene calls are TRBV6-5 and TRBJ2-5; 7 bases map to TRBD1. V shed 4 bases and J 3 bases; nucleotides not matched to a gene: 2. Per the germline V gene, CDR1 is MNHEY and CDR2 is SVGAGI. The CDR3 runs to 13 residues. This CDR3 is CASSFGQEETQYF. In nucleotides, the CDR3 is TGTGCCAGCAGTTTCGGACAGGAAGAGACCCAGTACTTC.

This clonotype was counted at least ten times. This chain connects TRBV28 to TRBJ2-3, with 9 bases fitting TRBD1. The trim removed 6 bases at V and 4 bases at J, leaving 8 bases unmatched. CDR3 length: 15 amino acids. Germline-derived CDR1 and CDR2 are MDHEN and SYDVKM. The CDR3 DNA reads TGTGCCAGCAGATTCGGGACAGGGCTTTCAGATACGCAGTATTTT. It encodes CASRFGTGLSDTQYF.

As for this clonotype: With only one base between it and a far larger clone, this is likely a read error. The CDR3 is CSVNPGQGIKQFF. The CDR3, as DNA: TGCAGCGTTAACCCGGGACAGGGAATTAAGCAGTTCTTC. This chain joins TRBV29-1 and TRBJ2-1; the match to TRBD1 covers 9 bases. V shed 5 bases and J 11 bases; nucleotides not matched to a gene: 10. Germline V lookup: CDR1 SQVTM, CDR2 ANQGSEA. The length of the CDR3 is 13 residues.

Within the sample, this clonotype is medium-sized (0.01 to 0.1%). The J gene is TRBJ2-7, the V gene TRBV27; the D gene is possibly TRBD2 (5 bases). The V gene's germline CDR1 is MNHEY and CDR2 SMNVEV (reference sequence). V shed 7 bases and J shed 4 bases, with 11 bases lying between them. CDR3 length equals 12 residues. The CDR3 nucleotides are TGTGCCAGCACCTCACGGACTTACGAGCAGTACTTC. Its protein product is CASTSRTYEQYF.

This clonotype was seen many times. This chain links TRBV7-9 with TRBJ1-1; D not certain. CDR1 and CDR2 (germline): SEHNR, FQNEAQ (reference sequence). CDR3 size: 14 residues. V dropped 1 base and J dropped 1 base, with 7 bases sitting between them. The CDR3: CASSLVAENTEAFF. CDR3 DNA: TGTGCCAGCAGCTTAGTTGCAGAGAACACTGAAGCTTTCTTT.

CDR3 DNA: TGTGCCAGCTCCACCCGGGAGGTTGGTACAGATACGCAGTATTTT. Residues: CASSTREVGTDTQYF. The chain employs TRBV18 and TRBJ2-3; 7 nucleotides line up with TRBD2. Germline V gene data show CDR1 as KGHSH and CDR2 as LQKENI. This CDR3 contains 15 residues. V shed 6 bases, J shed 3 bases, and the junction held 9 bases outside the gene matches.

This clonotype was seen many times. The rearrangement joins TRBV20-1 to TRBJ2-7; TRBD1 matches 10 bases. Looked up from germline, CDR1 is DFQATT and CDR2 is SNEGSKA (reference sequence). The CDR3 is made up of 14 amino acids. The V segment lost 4 bases and the J segment 4 bases; nucleotides outside the gene matches: 7. CDR3 nucleotide sequence: TGCAGTGCTAACCGACAGGGGGCCGTGTACGAGCAGTACTTC. This encodes CSANRQGAVYEQYF.